This T cell receptor (beta chain) was documented in a study of blood T cell repertoires in COVID-19. With 4 bases removed from V and 4 bases from J, the gap between germline ends came to 23 bases. Germline V gene data show CDR1 as SGHRS and CDR2 as YFSETQ. This CDR3 is 17 amino acids long. The data were produced by immunoSEQ multiplex PCR, yet TCRdb's version contains in-frame clones alone and is incomplete. This sample has roughly 350,000 clones, with 88% found just once. The receptor's source is a woman aged 70 to 79 with COVID-19, enrolled during active disease. Sequencing used peripheral blood. This chain joins TRBV5-1 and TRBJ1-2; possible D gene TRBD1, 5 bases. CDR3 in DNA: TGCGCCAGCAGCCCTGGAGGCGGATTTGGGGGGTTCTATGGCTACACCTTC. Translation: CASSPGGGFGGFYGYTF. Variable domain in full (rest from reference TRBV5-1 and TRBJ1-2): KAGVTQTPRYLIKTRGQQVTLSCSPISGHRSVSWYQQTPGQGLQFLFEYFSETQRNKGNFPGRFSGRQFSNSRSEMNVSTLELGDSALYLCASSPGGGFGGFYGYTFGSGTRLTVV.